The sequence of this T cell receptor (beta chain) was determined in a study of OX40 agonist ivuxolimab in advanced cancers. Concerning the study at large: Ivuxolimab was a fully human IgG2 agonistic monoclonal antibody targeting the costimulatory receptor OX40 (CD134). Intravenous ivuxolimab was administered to patients every 2 weeks at six dose levels: 0.01, 0.1, 0.3, 1.5, 3 and 10 mg/kg. Of the roughly 51 patients in dose escalation, approximately 20 had hepatocellular carcinoma, about 15 had melanoma, 9 had renal cell carcinoma and 9 had head and neck cancer. In the dose-escalation cohort, approximately 82% of patients were male, and the mean age was roughly 60 years with a range of about 20 to 90. Prior anti-PD-1, anti-PD-L1 or anti-CTLA-4 therapy was permitted, and about two fifths of dose-escalation patients had received checkpoint inhibitors. Three dose-escalation patients achieved partial responses, one with hepatocellular carcinoma and two with cutaneous melanoma. The point of sequencing TCRbeta in the periphery was to test whether ivuxolimab changed TCR sequence diversity and drove clonal T-cell expansion. The paper reports the monotherapy dose-escalation portion (N of about 50 patients) of the phase I ivuxolimab trial.

The research as a whole found: In partial responders in the 0.1-3.0 mg/kg groups, normalized peripheral clonal expansion was found to be among the lowest, especially among CD8+ T cells. Antigen specificity was not determined for the clonally expanded peripheral T cells. On average, CD8+ T cells showed more expanded clones than CD4+ T cells after ivuxolimab. Clonal expansion of both CD4+ and CD8+ blood T cells was observed from baseline to week 6 at doses 0.1 to 3.0 mg/kg. Low levels of normalized T-cell clonal expansion were also seen in some patients who did not respond.

The trial excluded patients who had a history of autoimmune disease or were on systemic immunosuppression. Peripheral blood for TCR sequencing was drawn from every dose cohort at baseline, at cycle 4 day 1 and at cycle 7 day 1. The samples were drawn from a first-in-human, open-label, multicenter phase I dose-escalation trial of ivuxolimab. The trial enrolled adults with locally advanced or metastatic head and neck squamous cell, hepatocellular, melanoma or renal cell carcinoma. Before TCR sequencing, CD4+ T cells and CD8+ T cells from peripheral blood were sorted into separate populations. Genomic DNA was extracted from sorted cells for sequencing of the TCRbeta CDR3 region. TCRbeta CDR3 regions were sequenced using the immunoSEQ Assay. Entries here come from immuneACCESS through TCRdb and include only in-frame sequences with V and J called. Some clones fail to appear in such tables; in the studies checked, an unresolved V gene covers under half of the shortfall, and the cause of the remainder is unknown. This sample lists 35,000 or so clones; approximately 80% were detected once. The ten largest clones take up 20% to 25% of the sample.

This clone turned up a few times. No cognate antigen has been identified for it. No much larger clone exists at a distance of one base, and base qualities are not known. CDR1 and CDR2 were assigned from the germline V gene as KGHSH and LQKENI. The CDR3 spans 12 residues, from the cysteine through the phenylalanine. Only the CDR3 DNA stays, 36 bases, in frame from base 1. The junction shows trimming of 6 bases on V and 8 bases on J, plus 13 bases between the germline ends. The rearrangement combines TRBV18 with TRBJ1-2; TRBD1 is possibly the D segment (5 matching bases). Source: CD4+ or CD8+ T cells sorted from blood, taken in a trial of the OX40 agonist ivuxolimab. The receptor comes from an adult with an advanced solid tumor such as melanoma, head and neck, liver or kidney cancer. DNA sequence: TGTGCCAGCTCCCAATTGGGACGCGGCTACACCTTC. Its product reads: CASSQLGRGYTF.